The clone carrying this T cell receptor beta chain has more than one count but fewer than ten. What it binds is not known. This specimen belongs to a study of T cells after yellow fever vaccination. Regarding the study as a whole: The bulk population could contribute abundant contaminating clonotypes to FACS-sorted repertoires. Once the booster was given, most primary-vaccination clones reappeared, at about 95% for CD4 and approximately 88% for CD8.

Making TCR cDNA involved 5'RACE template switching, which added UMIs and a universal primer site. TCRdb independently ran MiXCR on the 5' RACE reads; one entry per CDR3 protein. The sample records 140,000 to 150,000 distinct CDR3 sequences, 6.6% being singletons. The CDR3 is 13 residues long. Looked up from germline, CDR1 is MDHEN and CDR2 is SYDVKM. The V end lost 2 bases, the J end lost 2 bases, and 6 bases lay between the germline ends. The starting material was CD4+ T cells sorted from PBMCs, obtained 10 days after the yellow fever booster vaccination. The chain couples TRBV28 to TRBJ1-2, with no clear D. The clonotype comes from a young man who received the YFV17D yellow fever vaccine. CDR3 protein: CASSLPGNYGYTF. The CDR3 DNA reads TGTGCCAGCAGTTTACCCGGCAACTATGGCTACACCTTC.